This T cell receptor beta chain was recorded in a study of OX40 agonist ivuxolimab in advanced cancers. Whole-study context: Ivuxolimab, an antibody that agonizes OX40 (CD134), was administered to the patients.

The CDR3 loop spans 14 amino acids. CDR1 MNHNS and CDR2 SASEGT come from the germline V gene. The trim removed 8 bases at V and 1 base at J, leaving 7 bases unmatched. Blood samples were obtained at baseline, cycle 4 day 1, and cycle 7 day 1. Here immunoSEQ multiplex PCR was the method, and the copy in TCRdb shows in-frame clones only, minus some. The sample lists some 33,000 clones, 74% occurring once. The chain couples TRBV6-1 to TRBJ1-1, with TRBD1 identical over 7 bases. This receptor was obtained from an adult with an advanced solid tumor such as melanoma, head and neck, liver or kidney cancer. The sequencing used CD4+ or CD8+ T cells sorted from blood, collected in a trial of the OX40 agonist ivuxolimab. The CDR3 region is CASDRDRRNTEAFF. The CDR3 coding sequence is TGTGCCAGCGACCGGGACAGAAGGAACACTGAAGCTTTCTTT.